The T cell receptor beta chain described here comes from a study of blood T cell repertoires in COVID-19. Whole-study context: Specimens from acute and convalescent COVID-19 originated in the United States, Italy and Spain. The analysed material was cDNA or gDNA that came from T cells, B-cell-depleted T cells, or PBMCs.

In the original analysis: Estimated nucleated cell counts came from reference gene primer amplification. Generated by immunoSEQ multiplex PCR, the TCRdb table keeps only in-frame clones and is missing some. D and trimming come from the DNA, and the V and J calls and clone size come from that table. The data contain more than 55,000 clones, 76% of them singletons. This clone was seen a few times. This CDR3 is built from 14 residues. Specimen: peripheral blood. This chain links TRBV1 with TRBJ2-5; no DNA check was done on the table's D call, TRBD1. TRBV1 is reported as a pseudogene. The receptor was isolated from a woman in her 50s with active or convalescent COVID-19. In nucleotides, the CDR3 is TGCACCAGCAGCCTAGAGACAGTTAAAGAGACCCAGTACTTC. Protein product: CTSSLETVKETQYF.